Many counts were recorded for the clone carrying this T cell receptor (beta chain). Its antigen remains unidentified. The data derive from a study of T cells in Graves' hyperthyroidism and ophthalmopathy. Study results and limitations: Stable hyperthyroidism was told apart from ophthalmopathy by a model built on 13 V-J features.

Diagnoses rested on clinical symptoms, serum thyroxine and TRAb, thyroid ultrasound and orbital computed tomography. V lost 4 bases and J lost 9; bases outside the gene matches: 9. CDR3 length: 16 residues. Germline V gives CDR1 SGHVS, CDR2 FQNEAQ. The TCR beta CDR3 regions underwent amplification using RNA transcripts as the source. The TCR CDR3 was amplified in a first-round RT-PCR using the HTBI primer set. TCRdb reprocessed the multiplex PCR reads with MiXCR, giving one entry per CDR3 protein. The sample contains approximately 420,000 distinct CDR3 sequences, roughly 13% of which appear only once.

Sequencing input: blood. The receptor comes from a woman aged 18-29 years with Graves' hyperthyroidism. This chain links TRBV7-8 with TRBJ2-1, with 13 bases that match TRBD2. This CDR3 is CASSYTGTSGNPEQFF. In nucleotides, the CDR3 is TGTGCCAGCAGCTATACCGGGACTAGCGGGAATCCTGAGCAGTTCTTC.